This T cell receptor (beta chain) was sequenced for a study of OX40 agonist ivuxolimab in advanced cancers. Concerning the study at large: The costimulatory receptor OX40 (CD134) was targeted by ivuxolimab, a fully human IgG2 agonistic monoclonal antibody. Intravenous ivuxolimab was administered to patients every 2 weeks at six dose levels: 0.01, 0.1, 0.3, 1.5, 3 and 10 mg/kg. Of the 50 to 55 patients in dose escalation, some 20 had hepatocellular carcinoma, about 15 had melanoma, 9 had renal cell carcinoma and 9 had head and neck cancer. A male proportion of almost 85% and a mean age of 60 years, ranging from about 23 to 90, were recorded for the dose-escalation cohort. Prior anti-PD-1, anti-PD-L1 or anti-CTLA-4 therapy was permitted, and checkpoint inhibitors had been received by 30% to 40% of dose-escalation patients. Three dose-escalation patients achieved partial responses, one with hepatocellular carcinoma and two with cutaneous melanoma. Peripheral TCRbeta sequencing was intended to test whether TCR sequence diversity was altered and clonal T-cell expansion was caused by ivuxolimab. The paper describes the monotherapy dose-escalation part (N ≈ 51 patients) of the phase I trial of ivuxolimab. General conclusions and limits of the study: On average, CD8+ T cells showed more expanded clones than CD4+ T cells after ivuxolimab. In the 0.1-3.0 mg/kg groups, partial responders were among the patients with the lowest normalized peripheral clonal expansion, particularly in CD8+ T cells. Low levels of normalized T-cell clonal expansion were also seen in some patients who did not respond. At doses of 0.1 to 3.0 mg/kg, clonal expansion of both CD4+ and CD8+ blood T cells was observed from baseline to week 6. The antigen specificity of the peripheral T cells that underwent clonal expansion was not determined.

The germline V gene gives CDR1 as SGHTA and CDR2 as FQGNSA. The cysteine opens and the phenylalanine closes a CDR3 of 17 amino acids. Only CDR3 DNA remains: 51 bases, in frame from the first base. V is cut by 1 base and J by 3 bases, and the space between the germline ends is 18 bases. About this clone: This clone's antigen is unknown. Base qualities are not recorded, but no much larger clone differs from it by a single base.

To sequence the TCRbeta CDR3 region, genomic DNA was isolated from the sorted cells. TCRbeta CDR3 regions were sequenced using the immunoSEQ Assay. TCRdb stores this immuneACCESS table with in-frame sequences only. Part of the clones is absent; in the studies checked, under half of the shortfall reflects unresolved V genes, and no reason is known for the rest. This sample is represented by 80,000 to 100,000 clones; approximately 93% of them were singletons. Less than 0.2% of the sample is in the top ten clones. Patients with a history of autoimmune disease or receiving systemic immunosuppression were excluded from the trial. Peripheral blood for TCR sequencing was collected from all dose cohorts at baseline, on cycle 4 day 1, and on cycle 7 day 1. The samples were drawn from a first-in-human, open-label, multicenter phase I dose-escalation trial of ivuxolimab. The trial enrolled adults with locally advanced or metastatic head and neck squamous cell, hepatocellular, melanoma or renal cell carcinoma. Before TCR sequencing, CD4+ T cells and CD8+ T cells from peripheral blood were sorted into separate populations.

This sequence was found in an adult with an advanced solid tumor such as melanoma, head and neck, liver or kidney cancer. Rearrangement joined TRBV7-2 to TRBJ1-2; TRBD1 is a weak D gene call, 6 bases matching. The source material was CD4+ or CD8+ T cells sorted from blood, sampled in a trial of the OX40 agonist ivuxolimab. At the DNA level, the sequence is TGTGCCAGCAGCTTAGGTCGGGGGAGGGGGTCGTACTATGGCTACACCTTC. The translation is CASSLGRGRGSYYGYTF.